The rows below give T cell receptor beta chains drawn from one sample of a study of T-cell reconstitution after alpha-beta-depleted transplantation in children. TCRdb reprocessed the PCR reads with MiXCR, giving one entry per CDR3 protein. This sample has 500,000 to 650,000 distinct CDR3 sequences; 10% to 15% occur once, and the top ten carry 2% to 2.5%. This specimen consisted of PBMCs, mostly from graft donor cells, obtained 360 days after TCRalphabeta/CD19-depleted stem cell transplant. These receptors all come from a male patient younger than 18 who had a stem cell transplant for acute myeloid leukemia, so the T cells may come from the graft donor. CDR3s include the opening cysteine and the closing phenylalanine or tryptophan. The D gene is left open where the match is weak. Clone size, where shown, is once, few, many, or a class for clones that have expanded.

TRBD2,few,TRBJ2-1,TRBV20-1,TGCAGTGCTCATCGACTAGCGGGAGGATCCTACAATGAGCAGTTCTTC,CSAHRLAGGSYNEQFF
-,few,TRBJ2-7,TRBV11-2,TGTGCCAGCAGCCCACTACAACCCCACAGGGGGAGGGTCGGCTACGAGCAGTACTTC,CASSPLQPHRGRVGYEQYF
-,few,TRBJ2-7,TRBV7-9,TGTGCCAGCAGCTCCAAAAAAGGAGGCAACGCCTACGAGCAGTACTTC,CASSSKKGGNAYEQYF
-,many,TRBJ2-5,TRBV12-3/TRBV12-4,TGTGCCAGCAGTTTCCCTCCCGCTGGGTGGGAGACCCAGTACTTC,CASSFPPAGWETQYF
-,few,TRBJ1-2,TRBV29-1,TGCAGCGTTGAAGTTGGCGCCCGCGAATTCTCCTATGGCTACACCTTC,CSVEVGAREFSYGYTF
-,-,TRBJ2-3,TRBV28,TGTGCCAGCAGTTTAGGGCGGAGGGCCCCGGATACGCAGTATTTT,CASSLGRRAPDTQYF
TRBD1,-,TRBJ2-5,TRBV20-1,TGCAGTGCTAGCGGGGGGACAGGGCATTTCCAAGAGACCCAGTACTTC,CSASGGTGHFQETQYF
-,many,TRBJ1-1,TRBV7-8,TGTGCCAGCAGCTTAATCGGGGAGGGAGGAGGAACTGAAGCTTTCTTT,CASSLIGEGGGTEAFF
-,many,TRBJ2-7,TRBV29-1,TGCAGCGTAGGCGCGGGGCCCTACGAGCAGTACTTC,CSVGAGPYEQYF
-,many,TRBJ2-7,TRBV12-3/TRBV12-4,TGTGCCAGCAGCTATGATTTCTACGAGCAGTACTTC,CASSYDFYEQYF
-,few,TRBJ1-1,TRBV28,TGTGCCAGCAGCCCCGGGGACCTTATTACTGAAGCTTTCTTT,CASSPGDLITEAFF
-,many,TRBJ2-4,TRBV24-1,TGTGCCACCAGTGGAGGGCCCAAAAACATTCAGTACTTC,CATSGGPKNIQYF
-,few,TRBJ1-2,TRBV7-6,TGTGCCAGCAGCTTACAGGGGCTGAAACGGTATGGCTACACCTTC,CASSLQGLKRYGYTF
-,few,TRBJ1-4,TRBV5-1,TGCGCCAGCAGCTCCTGGACAGCGAATGAAAAACTGTTTTTT,CASSSWTANEKLFF
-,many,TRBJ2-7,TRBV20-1,TGCAGTGCTTGGCAGGGGAACTCCTACGAGCAGTACTTC,CSAWQGNSYEQYF
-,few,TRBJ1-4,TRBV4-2,TGTGCCAGCAGCCAAGTTGGCAGGGTTGAAGAAAAACTGTTTTTT,CASSQVGRVEEKLFF
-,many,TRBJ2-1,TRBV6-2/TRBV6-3,TGTGCCAGCAGTTACACATATGAGCAGTTCTTC,CASSYTYEQFF
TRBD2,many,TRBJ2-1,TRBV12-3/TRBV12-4,TGTGCCAGCAGGGTAGCGGGAGGGCCGAACAATGAGCAGTTCTTC,CASRVAGGPNNEQFF
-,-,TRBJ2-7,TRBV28,TGTGCCAGCAGCGGCAGCGTCTACGAGCAGTACTTC,CASSGSVYEQYF
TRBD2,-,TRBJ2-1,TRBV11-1,TGTGCCAGCAGCTTAGTTTTAGCGGGAGGCACGGTTAACAATGAGCAGTTCTTC,CASSLVLAGGTVNNEQFF
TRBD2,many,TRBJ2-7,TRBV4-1,TGCGCCAGCAGCCAAAACGGGACTACACCCTACGAGCAGTACTTC,CASSQNGTTPYEQYF
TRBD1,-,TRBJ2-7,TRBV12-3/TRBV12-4,TGTGCCAGCAGTACTCACGGGGGACAGGGGTCCTACGAGCAGTACTTC,CASSTHGGQGSYEQYF
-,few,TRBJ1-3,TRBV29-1,TGCAGCGTTGAGCCAGCCTCTGGAAACACCATATATTTT,CSVEPASGNTIYF
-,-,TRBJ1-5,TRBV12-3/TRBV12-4,TGTGCCAGCAGGCTAGGGGAAGATCAGCCCCAGCATTTT,CASRLGEDQPQHF
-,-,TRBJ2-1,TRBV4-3,TGCGCCAGCAGCCAAGATCTCTTAGGGACGGGGAATGAGCAGTTCTTC,CASSQDLLGTGNEQFF
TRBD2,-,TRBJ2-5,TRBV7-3,TGTGCCAGCAGCGAGCAGGGACTAGCGGGAGGGGGGAAAGAGACCCAGTACTTC,CASSEQGLAGGGKETQYF
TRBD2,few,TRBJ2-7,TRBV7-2,TGTGCCAGCAGCTTTGAAGCGGGATTAATCTACGAGCAGTACTTC,CASSFEAGLIYEQYF
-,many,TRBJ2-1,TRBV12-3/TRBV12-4,TGTGCCAGCAGTTTTGAGCGGGTCCAGTTCTTC,CASSFERVQFF
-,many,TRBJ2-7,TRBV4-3,TGCGCCAGCAGCCAAGGGTCGCAGATTTACGAGCAGTACTTC,CASSQGSQIYEQYF
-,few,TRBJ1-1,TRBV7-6,TGTGCCAGCAGCTTAGCGGGGGGTCCCACTGAAGCTTTCTTT,CASSLAGGPTEAFF
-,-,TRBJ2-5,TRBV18,TGTGCCAGCTCACCATCACAGGTGGGCCAAGAGACCCAGTACTTC,CASSPSQVGQETQYF
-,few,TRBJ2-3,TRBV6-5,TGTGCCAGCAGTTACTCGAGCTTGGCGGATACGCAGTATTTT,CASSYSSLADTQYF
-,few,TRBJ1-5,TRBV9,TGTGCCAGCAGCGTAGCAGGGGTCAGCAATCAGCCCCAGCATTTT,CASSVAGVSNQPQHF
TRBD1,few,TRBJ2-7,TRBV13,TGTGCCAGCAGCATACGACAGGGTCATCGGGACGAGCAGTACTTC,CASSIRQGHRDEQYF
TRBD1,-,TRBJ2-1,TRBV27,TGTGCCAGCAGTATCTGGACAGGGTCGAATGAGCAGTTCTTC,CASSIWTGSNEQFF
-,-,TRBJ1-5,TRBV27,TGTGCCAGCAGTCCCCTCGGGCCCTACGAACCCCAGCATTTT,CASSPLGPYEPQHF
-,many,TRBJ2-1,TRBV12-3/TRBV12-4,TGTGCCAGCAGGGGATCTCAGTACGAGCAGTTCTTC,CASRGSQYEQFF
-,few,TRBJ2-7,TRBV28,TGTGCCAGCAGTACCAGGGGGGGGAAAACTTACGAGCAGTACTTC,CASSTRGGKTYEQYF
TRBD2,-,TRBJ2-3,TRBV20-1,TGCAGTGCGTACCCGACTAGCGGGTTATCATCGGATACGCAGTATTTT,CSAYPTSGLSSDTQYF
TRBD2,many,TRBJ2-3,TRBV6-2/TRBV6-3,TGTGCCAGCAGCCGGGGGGGTAGCACAGATACGCAGTATTTT,CASSRGGSTDTQYF
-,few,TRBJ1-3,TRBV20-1,TGCAGTGCTAGCCCCATGGCAGGGACCTCTGGAAACACCATATATTTT,CSASPMAGTSGNTIYF
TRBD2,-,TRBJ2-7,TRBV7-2,TGTGCCAGCAGAGGTCGAGATGGTAGCGGGAGGGCCTACGAGCAGTACTTC,CASRGRDGSGRAYEQYF
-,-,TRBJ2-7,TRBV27,TGTGCCAGCAAATATCCGGGACGCTACACCTACGAGCAGTACTTC,CASKYPGRYTYEQYF
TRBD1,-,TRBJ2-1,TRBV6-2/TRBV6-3,TGTGCCAGCAGTTACGTGCCGGGACAGGCTTACAATGAGCAGTTCTTC,CASSYVPGQAYNEQFF
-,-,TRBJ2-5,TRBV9,TGTGCCAGCAGACCCACAATGAAGATTAAAGAGACCCAGTACTTC,CASRPTMKIKETQYF
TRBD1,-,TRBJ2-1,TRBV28,TGTGCCAGCTTGCGGGACAGGGGGTACGATGAGCAGTTCTTC,CASLRDRGYDEQFF
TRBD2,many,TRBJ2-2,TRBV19,TGTGCCAGTAGTCGCGCGGGAGAATACACCGGGGAGCTGTTTTTT,CASSRAGEYTGELFF
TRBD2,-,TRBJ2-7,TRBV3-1,TGTGCCAGCAGCCATAGCGGGAGCTCCTACGAGCAGTACTTC,CASSHSGSSYEQYF
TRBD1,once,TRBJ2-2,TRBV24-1,TGTGGGACCAGTGATCCAGGGGGCGGGAACACCGGGGAGCTGTTTTTT,CGTSDPGGGNTGELFF
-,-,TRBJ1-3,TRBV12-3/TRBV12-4,TGTGCCAGCAGGAAGACTTCATTGGTTTTCTCTGGAAACACCATATATTTT,CASRKTSLVFSGNTIYF
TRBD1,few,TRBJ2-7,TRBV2,TGTGCCAGCAGTCGGGACAGGGGATCCGAGCAGTACTTC,CASSRDRGSEQYF
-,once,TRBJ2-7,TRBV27,TGTGCCAGCAGTCGGGGTTGGGTGGCTCCCTACGAGCAGTACTTC,CASSRGWVAPYEQYF
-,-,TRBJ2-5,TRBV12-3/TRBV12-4,TGTGCCAGCTCGTTCATCGAGGGAGAGACCCAGTACTTC,CASSFIEGETQYF
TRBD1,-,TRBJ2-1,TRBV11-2,TGTGCCAGCAGCTTTGGGACAGGGGACTACAATGAGCAGTTCTTC,CASSFGTGDYNEQFF
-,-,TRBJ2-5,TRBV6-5,TGTGCCAGCAGTTACAGGGGATTTAAGACCATGGAGACCCAGTACTTC,CASSYRGFKTMETQYF